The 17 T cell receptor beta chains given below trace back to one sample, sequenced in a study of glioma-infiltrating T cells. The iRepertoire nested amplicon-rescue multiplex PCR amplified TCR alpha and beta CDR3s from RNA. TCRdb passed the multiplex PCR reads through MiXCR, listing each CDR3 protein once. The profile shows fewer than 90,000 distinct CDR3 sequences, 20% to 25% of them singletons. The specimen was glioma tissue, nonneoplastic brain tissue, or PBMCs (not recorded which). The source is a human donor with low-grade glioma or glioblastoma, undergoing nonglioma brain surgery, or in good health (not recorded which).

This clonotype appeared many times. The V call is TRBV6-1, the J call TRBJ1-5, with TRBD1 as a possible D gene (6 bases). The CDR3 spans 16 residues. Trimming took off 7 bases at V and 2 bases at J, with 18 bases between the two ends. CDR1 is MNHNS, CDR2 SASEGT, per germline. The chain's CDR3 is CASNGGTPGGNQPQHF. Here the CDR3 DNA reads TGTGCCAGCAACGGCGGGACACCCGGCGGCAATCAGCCCCAGCATTTT.

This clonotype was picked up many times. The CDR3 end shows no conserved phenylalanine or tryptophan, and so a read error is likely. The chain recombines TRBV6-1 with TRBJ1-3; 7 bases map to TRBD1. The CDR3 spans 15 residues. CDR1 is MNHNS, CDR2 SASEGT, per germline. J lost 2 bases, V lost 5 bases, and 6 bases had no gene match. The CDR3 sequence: CASSKQGQPGNTIYL. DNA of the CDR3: TGTGCCAGCAGTAAGCAGGGACAGCCTGGAAACACCATATATCTT.

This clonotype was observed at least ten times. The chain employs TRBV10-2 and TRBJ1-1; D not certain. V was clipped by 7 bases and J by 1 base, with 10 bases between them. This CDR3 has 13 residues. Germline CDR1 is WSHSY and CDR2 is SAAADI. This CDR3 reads CASTYSKNTEAFF. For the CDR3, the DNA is TGCGCCAGCACTTACAGTAAGAACACTGAAGCTTTCTTT.

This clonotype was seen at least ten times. Here the CDR3 reads CSVPTRDRVDQETQYF. The CDR3 nucleotides read TGCAGTGTCCCAACCCGGGACAGAGTCGACCAAGAGACCCAGTACTTC. The rearrangement uses TRBV20-1 and TRBJ2-5; TRBD1 agrees at 7 bases. There are 16 residues in the CDR3. Germline V CDR1 and CDR2: DFQATT, SNEGSKA (reference sequence). The V gene end was trimmed by 7 bases and the J gene end by 0 bases; junction bases not matched to a gene: 14.

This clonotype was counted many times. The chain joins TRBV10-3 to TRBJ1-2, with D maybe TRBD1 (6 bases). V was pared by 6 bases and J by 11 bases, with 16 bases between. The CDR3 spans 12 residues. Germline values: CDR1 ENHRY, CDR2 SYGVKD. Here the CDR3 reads CAIRSGAEEYTF. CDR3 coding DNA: TGTGCCATCAGATCGGGGGCGGAGGAATACACCTTC.

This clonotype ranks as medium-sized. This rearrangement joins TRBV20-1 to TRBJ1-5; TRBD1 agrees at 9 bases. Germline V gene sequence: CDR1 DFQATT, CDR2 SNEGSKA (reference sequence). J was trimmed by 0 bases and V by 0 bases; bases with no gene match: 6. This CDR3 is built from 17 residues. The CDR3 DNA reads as TGCAGTGCTAGAGAGGACAGGGGTCCTTATAGCAATCAGCCCCAGCATTTT. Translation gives CSAREDRGPYSNQPQHF.

This CDR3 is CASSAGTTGELFF. DNA for the CDR3: TGTGCCAGTAGTGCGGGGACGACCGGGGAGCTGTTTTTT. The chain carries TRBV19 and TRBJ2-2; D possibly corresponds to TRBD2 (6 bases). This CDR3 region has 13 residues. Trimming took off 5 bases at V and 5 bases at J, with 9 bases between the two ends. Germline V gene data show CDR1 as LNHDA and CDR2 as SQIVND (reference sequence).

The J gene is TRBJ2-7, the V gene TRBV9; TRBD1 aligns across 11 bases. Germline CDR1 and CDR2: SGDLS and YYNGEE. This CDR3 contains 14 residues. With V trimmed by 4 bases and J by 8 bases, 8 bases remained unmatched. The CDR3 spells CASSPGTGGYKQYF. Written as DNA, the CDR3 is TGTGCCAGCAGCCCCGGGACAGGGGGATACAAGCAGTACTTC.

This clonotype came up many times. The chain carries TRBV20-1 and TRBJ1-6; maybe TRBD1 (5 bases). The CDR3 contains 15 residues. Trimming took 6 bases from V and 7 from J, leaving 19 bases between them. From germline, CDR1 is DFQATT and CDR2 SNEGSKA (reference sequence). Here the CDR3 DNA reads TGCAGTGCCCTTTTCGGGGGGAGGAAAAATTCACCCCTCCACTTT. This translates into CSALFGGRKNSPLHF.

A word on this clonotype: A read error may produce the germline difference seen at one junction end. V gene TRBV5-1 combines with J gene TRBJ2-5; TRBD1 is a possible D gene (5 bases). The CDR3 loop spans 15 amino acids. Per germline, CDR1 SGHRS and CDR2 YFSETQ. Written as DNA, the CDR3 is TGCGCCAGCAGCTTGGGGCGGACACTCCAAGAGACCCAGTACTTT. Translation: CASSLGRTLQETQYF.

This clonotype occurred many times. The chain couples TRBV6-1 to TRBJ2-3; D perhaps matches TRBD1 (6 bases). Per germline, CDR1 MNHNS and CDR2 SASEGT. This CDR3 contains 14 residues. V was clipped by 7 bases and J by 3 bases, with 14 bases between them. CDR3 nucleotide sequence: TGTGCCAGCATCGACAGGCTAGCAACAGATACGCAGTATTTT. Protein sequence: CASIDRLATDTQYF.

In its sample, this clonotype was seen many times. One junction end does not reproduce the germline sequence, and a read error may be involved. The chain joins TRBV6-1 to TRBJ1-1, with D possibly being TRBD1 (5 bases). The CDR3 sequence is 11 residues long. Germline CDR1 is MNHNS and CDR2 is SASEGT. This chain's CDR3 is CASSLLRVDIF. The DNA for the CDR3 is TGTGCCAGCAGCCTCCTCAGGGTTGATATCTTT.

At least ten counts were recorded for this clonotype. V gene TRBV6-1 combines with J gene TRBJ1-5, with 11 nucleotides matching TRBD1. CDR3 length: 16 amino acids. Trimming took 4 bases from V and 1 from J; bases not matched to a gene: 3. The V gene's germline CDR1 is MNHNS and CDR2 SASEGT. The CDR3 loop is CASSARDRGSNQPQHF. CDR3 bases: TGTGCCAGCAGTGCCCGGGACAGGGGGAGCAATCAGCCCCAGCATTTT.

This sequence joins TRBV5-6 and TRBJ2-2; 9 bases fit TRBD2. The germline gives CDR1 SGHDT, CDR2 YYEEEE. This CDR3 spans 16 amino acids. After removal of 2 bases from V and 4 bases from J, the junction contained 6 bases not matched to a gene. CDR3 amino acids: CASSFRAGGGTGELFF. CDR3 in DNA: TGTGCCAGCAGCTTTCGGGCGGGAGGGGGCACCGGGGAGCTGTTTTTT.

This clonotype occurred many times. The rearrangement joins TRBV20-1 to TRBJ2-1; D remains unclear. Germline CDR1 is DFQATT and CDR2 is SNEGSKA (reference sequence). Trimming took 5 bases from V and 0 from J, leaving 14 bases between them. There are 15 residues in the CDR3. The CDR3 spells CSAPVRDSSYNEQFF. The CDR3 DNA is TGCAGTGCTCCGGTCCGCGATAGCTCCTACAATGAGCAGTTCTTC.

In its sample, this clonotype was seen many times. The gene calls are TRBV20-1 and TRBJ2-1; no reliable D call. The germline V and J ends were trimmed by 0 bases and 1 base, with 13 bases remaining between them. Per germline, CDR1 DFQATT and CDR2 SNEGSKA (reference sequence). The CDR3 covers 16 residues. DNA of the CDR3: TGCAGTGCTAGAGATTCACGTACCGTTTCCTACAATGAGCAGTTCTTC. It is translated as CSARDSRTVSYNEQFF.

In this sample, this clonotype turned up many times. Written as DNA, the CDR3 is TGTGCCAAACCCGGGGGGGACACAGATACGCAGTATTTT. It yields the protein CAKPGGDTDTQYF. The chain combines TRBV27 with TRBJ2-3, with 8 bases that match TRBD2. Germline assignment: CDR1 MNHEY and CDR2 SMNVEV (reference sequence). The length of the CDR3 is 13 residues. J gave up 2 bases and V 10 bases, and 5 bases lay outside the gene matches.